This T cell receptor (beta chain) was sequenced during a study of identical twins. Study-level results: Its conclusions, products of cross-sectional statistical analysis, did not come from following the same donors. A lower insertion count was a feature of abundant cord blood beta clonotypes, with no such feature in memory repertoires.

About this clonotype itself: Antigen specificity is unknown.

Template switching introduced a universal primer site, and the cDNA bore unique molecular identifiers. MiXCR, applied by TCRdb to the 5' RACE reads, yields one record per CDR3 protein. Of 500,000 to 650,000 distinct CDR3 sequences in the sample, roughly 7.2% were seen once. The same data also contributed to another study, on yellow fever vaccine responses in identical twins.

The sequence came from a young woman in good health. Material for sequencing was PBMCs.

CDR3 sequence (DNA): TGCAGTGCTAGACAGAGCTCCTACAATGAGCAGTTCTTC. Amino acids: CSARQSSYNEQFF. The V gene is TRBV20-1, the J gene TRBJ2-1, with D hard to call. CDR1 DFQATT and CDR2 SNEGSKA come from the germline V gene (reference sequence). The CDR3 has 13 amino acids. Trimming left V 2 bases short and J 0 bases short, with 5 bases between.